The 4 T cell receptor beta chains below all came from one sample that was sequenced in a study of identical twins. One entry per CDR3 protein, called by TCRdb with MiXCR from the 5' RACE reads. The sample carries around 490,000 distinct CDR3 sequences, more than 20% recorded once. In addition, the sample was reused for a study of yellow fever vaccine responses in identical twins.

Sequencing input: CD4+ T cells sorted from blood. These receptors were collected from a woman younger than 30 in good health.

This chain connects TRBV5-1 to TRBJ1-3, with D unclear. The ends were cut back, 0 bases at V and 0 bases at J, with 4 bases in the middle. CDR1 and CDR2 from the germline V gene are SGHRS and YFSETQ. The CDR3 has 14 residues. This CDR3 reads CASSLGISGNTIYF. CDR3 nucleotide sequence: TGCGCCAGCAGCTTGGGAATCTCTGGAAACACCATATATTTT.

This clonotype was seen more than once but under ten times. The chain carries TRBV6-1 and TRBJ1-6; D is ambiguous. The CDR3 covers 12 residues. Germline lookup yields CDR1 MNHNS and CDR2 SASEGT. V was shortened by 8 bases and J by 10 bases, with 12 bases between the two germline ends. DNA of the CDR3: TGTGCCAGCGCGGATGGGGTGTCACCCCTCCACTTT. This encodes CASADGVSPLHF.

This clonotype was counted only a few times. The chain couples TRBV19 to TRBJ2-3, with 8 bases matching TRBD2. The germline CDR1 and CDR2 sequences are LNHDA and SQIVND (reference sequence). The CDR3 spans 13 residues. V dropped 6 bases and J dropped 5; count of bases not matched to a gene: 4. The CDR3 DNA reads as TGTGCCAGTAGCGGGAGGGCAGTAGATACGCAGTATTTT. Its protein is CASSGRAVDTQYF. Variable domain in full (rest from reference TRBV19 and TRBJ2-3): DGGITQSPKYLFRKEGQNVTLSCEQNLNHDAMYWYRQDPGQGLRLIYYSQIVNDFQKGDIAEGYSVSREKKESFPLTVTSAQKNPTAFYLCASSGRAVDTQYFGPGTRLTVL.

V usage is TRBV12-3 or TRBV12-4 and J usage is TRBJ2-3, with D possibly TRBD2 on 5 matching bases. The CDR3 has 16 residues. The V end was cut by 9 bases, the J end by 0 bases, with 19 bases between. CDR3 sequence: CASQVGVVDSTDTQYF. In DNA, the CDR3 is TGTGCCAGTCAGGTCGGGGTAGTGGATAGCACAGATACGCAGTATTTT.